Described below is a single T cell receptor beta chain sequence and its context. Its target is unknown. This sample was included in a study of blood T cells in healthy people across ages. Overall study findings and caveats: Estimates based on one million T cells were treated as lower bounds.

Primed by a sample-barcoded 5' primer and a J-beta primer mix, a second PCR proceeded for roughly 7 to 12 cycles. Template switching added a 12-random-nucleotide identifier to every cDNA molecule. Paired-end reads containing CDR3 totaled no fewer than 2.5 million for each sample. TCRdb independently ran MiXCR on the 5' RACE reads; one entry per CDR3 protein. The sample lists 850,000 to 1,100,000 distinct CDR3 sequences; roughly two fifths were seen once. V was clipped by 4 bases and J by 7 bases; unmatched bases: 7. The CDR3 runs to 15 residues. Germline CDR1 reads SGHDT; CDR2 reads YYEEEE. The sample comprised blood. The genes are TRBV5-6 and TRBJ2-2; 10 bases are shared with TRBD1. The TCR originated in a man between 18 and 35 years old in good health. The CDR3 DNA reads TGTGCCAGCAGCGTCCCGGGACAGGGGTTCGGGGAGCTGTTTTTT. This gives the protein CASSVPGQGFGELFF. The whole variable domain, filled in from reference TRBV5-6 and TRBJ2-2, reads DAGVTQSPTHLIKTRGQQVTLRCSPKSGHDTVSWYQQALGQGPQFIFQYYEEEERQRGNFPDRFSGHQFPNYSSELNVNALLLGDSALYLCASSVPGQGFGELFFGEGSRLTVL.